The 3 T cell receptor beta chains below were found in one sample sequenced in a study of OX40 agonist ivuxolimab in advanced cancers. The repertoire was sequenced with immunoSEQ multiplex PCR; TCRdb's copy has only in-frame clones and lacks some. The table records over 100,000 clones, more than 85% of them present only once. Sequences were derived from CD4+ or CD8+ T cells sorted from blood, sampled in a trial of the OX40 agonist ivuxolimab. Source of these receptors: an adult with an advanced solid tumor such as melanoma, head and neck, liver or kidney cancer.

The chain employs TRBV6-4 and TRBJ2-7, with D uncertain. Germline CDR1 MRHNA, CDR2 SNTAGT. The germline V and J ends were trimmed by 5 bases and 5 bases, with 16 bases remaining between them. The CDR3 runs to 14 residues. The CDR3 protein is CASSPTSGVHEQYF. The CDR3, as DNA: TGTGCCAGCAGTCCTACAAGTGGGGTCCACGAGCAGTACTTC.

This clone was seen a single time. The V and J genes are TRBV7-9 and TRBJ1-2; the D gene is possibly TRBD1 (6 bases). V was pared by 3 bases and J by 1 base, with 12 bases between. Germline CDR1 reads SEHNR; CDR2 reads FQNEAQ (reference sequence). The CDR3 length is 15 residues. Written as DNA, the CDR3 is TGTGCCAGCAGCTTCGGGACACCAAATAACTATGGCTACACCTTC. Residues: CASSFGTPNNYGYTF.

This clone was detected once. This chain connects TRBV19 to TRBJ2-4; either TRBD1 or TRBD2 may fit D (6 bases each). Germline V gene sequence: CDR1 LNHDA, CDR2 SQIVND (reference sequence). The CDR3 spans 12 residues. The germline V and J ends were trimmed by 2 bases and 8 bases, with 7 bases remaining between them. The CDR3 spells CASSIRGDIQYF. Here the CDR3 DNA reads TGTGCCAGTAGTATAAGGGGGGACATTCAGTACTTC.